A single sample gave rise to the 2 T cell receptor beta chains below, sequenced in a study of cytomegalovirus exposure and HLA in healthy donors. Vbeta (60) and Jbeta (13) primers were used in the PCR. Profiling relied on immunoSEQ multiplex PCR, and the TCRdb table lists in-frame clones only, not all of them. Seen here are 180,000 or so clones, just over 70% observed once, and the top ten hold less than 2.5%. The sample consisted of PBMCs. The receptors come from a human donor in good health.

The CDR3 loop is CASSLAGTAYEQYF. The CDR3 DNA reads as TGTGCCAGCAGTTTAGCCGGGACAGCTTACGAGCAGTACTTC. This chain joins TRBV27 and TRBJ2-7; TRBD1 matches 7 bases. This CDR3 contains 14 residues. Germline CDR1 reads MNHEY; CDR2 reads SMNVEV (reference sequence). The V and J ends lost 2 bases and 4 bases, in that order; junction bases with no gene match: 5.

The chain has TRBV5-1 and TRBJ1-1, with no clear D. Trimming left V 0 bases short and J 5 bases short, with 11 bases between. The CDR3 runs 14 residues. Germline V lookup: CDR1 SGHRS, CDR2 YFSETQ. CDR3 nucleotides: TGCGCCAGCAGCTTGGGAGGCAGAGAGACTGAAGCTTTCTTT. It encodes CASSLGGRETEAFF.